Each of the 11 T cell receptor beta chains below was sequenced from the same sample in a study of shared clonotypes between healthy human individuals. Assay: immunoSEQ multiplex PCR; the TCRdb copy retains only in-frame clones and omits some. The sample contains 2 million to 2.5 million clones, approximately 95% of which appear only once. The sequencing input was naive CD4+ T cells from PBMCs. Subset reported: CD45RA+ positively selected. Receptors originate from a man between 18 and 35 years old in good health. Some clones in this sample may be carry-over from other donors' samples.

The chain combines TRBV11-2 with TRBJ1-2, with D possibly matching TRBD1 (5 bases). The CDR3 extends over 14 amino acids. Germline V gives CDR1 SGHAT, CDR2 FQNNGV. Trimming took 0 bases from V and 4 from J, leaving 9 bases between them. CDR3 protein: CASSLERGSYGYTF. Here the CDR3 DNA reads TGTGCCAGCAGCTTAGAGCGGGGGAGCTATGGCTACACCTTC. Full variable domain (rest looked up from reference TRBV11-2 and TRBJ1-2): EAGVAQSPRYKIIEKRQSVAFWCNPISGHATLYWYQQILGQGPKLLIQFQNNGVVDDSQLPKDRFSAERLKGVDSTLKIQPAKLEDSAVYLCASSLERGSYGYTFGSGTRLTVV.

The rearrangement joins TRBV7-2 to TRBJ2-7, with D tentatively TRBD1 or TRBD2 (5 bases each). V lost 6 bases, J lost 0 bases, and 12 bases lay in between. There are 14 residues in the CDR3. Germline CDR1 SGHTA, CDR2 FQGNSA. CDR3 nucleotides: TGTGCCAGCAGGACCGGGACGGACTCCTACGAGCAGTACTTC. It codes for CASRTGTDSYEQYF.

The CDR3 nucleotides are TGTGCCAGCAGCTTACAGGGGGACCTCTACTCTGGGGCCAACGTCCTGACTTTC. Its translation: CASSLQGDLYSGANVLTF. The chain recombines TRBV7-3 with TRBJ2-6; 7 positions match TRBD1. V was clipped by 2 bases and J by 0 bases; unmatched bases: 7. Germline V CDR1 and CDR2: SGHTA, FQGTGA. CDR3 length equals 18 residues.

The chain combines TRBV27 with TRBJ2-1, with TRBD1 as a possible D gene (6 bases). Per the germline V gene, CDR1 is MNHEY and CDR2 is SMNVEV (reference sequence). This CDR3 region has 15 residues. The V end lost 0 bases, the J end lost 4 bases, and 10 bases lay between the germline ends. For the CDR3, the DNA is TGTGCCAGCAGTTTATCGTGGGACACTTACAATGAGCAGTTCTTC. The encoded protein is CASSLSWDTYNEQFF.

The V gene is TRBV28, the J gene TRBJ2-7; the match to TRBD2 covers 7 bases. CDR1 is MDHEN and CDR2 is SYDVKM in the germline V gene. This CDR3 has 15 residues. V trimming: 6 bases; J trimming: 0 bases; junction bases outside the gene matches: 8. The CDR3 is CASRPGGVNSYEQYF. CDR3 nucleotides: TGTGCCAGCAGACCTGGGGGGGTGAACTCCTACGAGCAGTACTTC.

This chain connects TRBV28 to TRBJ2-5; the D gene could be TRBD1 or TRBD2 (5 bases each). CDR3 length equals 17 residues. Germline CDR1 and CDR2: MDHEN and SYDVKM. Trimming removed 2 bases from V and 7 bases from J, with 23 bases in between. The CDR3 sequence: CASSLLWGRPGSGTQYF. Written as DNA, the CDR3 is TGTGCCAGCAGTTTACTGTGGGGACGTCCCGGTTCTGGGACCCAGTACTTC.

The rearrangement links TRBV7-9 to TRBJ2-2; 7 nucleotides align to TRBD2. Germline V gives CDR1 SEHNR, CDR2 FQNEAQ (reference sequence). V lost 5 bases to trimming and J lost 6 bases; unmatched junction nucleotides: 9. This CDR3 spans 15 amino acids. The CDR3 DNA sequence: TGTGCCAGCAGCCTCCCCGGCGGGAGCCCCGGGGAGCTGTTTTTT. Residues: CASSLPGGSPGELFF.

The V gene is TRBV7-9, the J gene TRBJ2-2, with 11 bases fitting TRBD2. The CDR3 length is 17 residues. Unmatched junction bases numbered 8, after V lost 4 bases and J lost 4 bases. Germline V lookup: CDR1 SEHNR, CDR2 FQNEAQ (reference sequence). The CDR3 coding sequence is TGTGCCAGCAGCTCGCCTAGCGGGAGGTCCAGCACCGGGGAGCTGTTTTTT. Translating gives CASSSPSGRSSTGELFF. The whole variable domain, remainder taken from reference TRBV7-9 and TRBJ2-2, is DTGVSQNPRHKITKRGQNVTFRCDPISEHNRLYWYRQTLGQGPEFLTYFQNEAQLEKSRLLSDRFSAERPKGSFSTLEIQRTEQGDSAMYLCASSSPSGRSSTGELFFGEGSRLTVL.

The J gene is TRBJ2-2, the V gene TRBV2; D is unclear. CDR1 is SNHLY, CDR2 FYNNEI, per germline. Trimming pared 5 bases from V and 0 bases from J, leaving 19 bases between. The CDR3 is 18 amino acids. The DNA for the CDR3 is TGTGCCAGCAGTATGATACGTTTGTCGGCAGCGAACACCGGGGAGCTGTTTTTT. As protein: CASSMIRLSAANTGELFF.

This chain uses TRBV7-3 with TRBJ2-3, with 11 nucleotides matching TRBD2. This CDR3 spans 21 amino acids. Germline CDR1 reads SGHTA; CDR2 reads FQGTGA. Trimming took 3 bases from V and 0 from J; bases not matched to a gene: 17. The CDR3 protein is CASSLRPPTSGIMLSTDTQYF. The CDR3, as DNA: TGTGCCAGCAGCTTGAGACCCCCGACTAGCGGGATAATGTTAAGCACAGATACGCAGTATTTT.

The V gene is TRBV7-2, the J gene TRBJ2-3; D is ambiguous. Trimming removed 5 bases at V and 2 bases at J, with 5 bases between. Germline V lookup: CDR1 SGHTA, CDR2 FQGNSA. The CDR3 is 12 amino acids. The CDR3 protein is CASSENTDTQYF. The CDR3 DNA reads as TGTGCCAGCAGCGAGAACACAGATACGCAGTATTTT.